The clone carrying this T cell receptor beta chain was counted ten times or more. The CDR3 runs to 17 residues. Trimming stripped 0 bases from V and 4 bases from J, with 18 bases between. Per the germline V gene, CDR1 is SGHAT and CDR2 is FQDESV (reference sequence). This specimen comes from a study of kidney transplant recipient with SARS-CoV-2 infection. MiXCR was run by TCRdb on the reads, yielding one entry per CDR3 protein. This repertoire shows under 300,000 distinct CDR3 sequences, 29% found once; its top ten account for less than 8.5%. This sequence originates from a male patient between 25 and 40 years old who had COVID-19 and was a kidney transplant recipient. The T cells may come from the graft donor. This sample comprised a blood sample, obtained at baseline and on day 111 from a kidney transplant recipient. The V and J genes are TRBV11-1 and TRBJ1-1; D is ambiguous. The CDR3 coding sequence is TGTGCCAGCAGCTTAGCCCCTTCGGTCGAGGGTAGCACTGAAGCTTTCTTT. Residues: CASSLAPSVEGSTEAFF. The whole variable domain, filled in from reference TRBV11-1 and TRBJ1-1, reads EAEVAQSPRYKITEKSQAVAFWCDPISGHATLYWYRQILGQGPELLVQFQDESVVDDSQLPKDRFSAERLKGVDSTLKIQPAELGDSAMYLCASSLAPSVEGSTEAFFGQGTRLTVV.